This TCR beta chain was observed in a study of T cells after yellow fever vaccination. A universal primer site and UMIs were added as TCR cDNA was made by 5'RACE template switching. In TCRdb, the 5' RACE reads were re-called with MiXCR into one record per CDR3 protein. This sample yields about 310,000 distinct CDR3 sequences, of which 3% to 4.5% are seen a single time; around 20% belongs to the top ten. There are a few counts of this clonotype. Germline V CDR1 and CDR2: LNHNV, YYDKDF (reference sequence). The V and J ends lost 5 bases and 5 bases, in that order; junction bases with no gene match: 13. The CDR3 sequence is 17 residues long.

This chain links TRBV15 with TRBJ1-4; 8 nucleotides match TRBD1. Specimen: PBMCs, collected on the day of the yellow fever booster vaccination. This receptor was obtained from a man younger than 30 who received the YFV17D yellow fever vaccine. In DNA form, the CDR3 reads TGTGCCACCAGCGGGCGGGGGCAACAGGGGGAGAATGAAAAACTGTTTTTT. Amino acid sequence: CATSGRGQQGENEKLFF. Full variable domain (remainder filled in from reference TRBV15 and TRBJ1-4): DAMVIQNPRYQVTQFGKPVTLSCSQTLNHNVMYWYQQKSSQAPKLLFHYYDKDFNNEADTPDNFQSRRPNTSFCFLDIRSPGLGDTAMYLCATSGRGQQGENEKLFFGSGTQLSVL.